This passage covers 25 T cell receptor beta chains from one sample sequenced in a study of early T cells in non-severe SARS-CoV-2 infection (dated by TCRdb to the early 2020s). To prepare the library, 5' RACE was applied. The sample was run on a NextSeq 500. TCRdb redid the processing of the public reads, applying fastp at Q25 and MiXCR, and retained in-frame beta chains. Rows are combined by CDR3 protein, so each entry shows the most common genes and DNA. The sample includes tens of thousands of distinct CDR3 sequences, with 9.5% to 12% observed a single time. In total, the top ten clones hold about 5.8% of the sample. This sample comprised whole blood, obtained at baseline. These receptor sequences come from an adult who was a healthcare worker with PCR-confirmed SARS-CoV-2 infection or an uninfected control (not recorded which).

Ten or more counts support this clonotype. The V and J genes are TRBV7-9 and TRBJ1-1, with D hard to call. Germline V gene lookup returns CDR1 SEHNR and CDR2 FQNEAQ (reference sequence). This CDR3 is 13 amino acids long. Trimming shortened V by 2 bases and J by 5 bases, and 9 bases separated the two germline ends. The DNA of the CDR3 is TGTGCCAGCAGCTTAATCCGGGAGACTGAAGCTTTCTTT. Translation: CASSLIRETEAFF. Variable domain in full (rest from reference TRBV7-9 and TRBJ1-1): DTGVSQNPRHKITKRGQNVTFRCDPISEHNRLYWYRQTLGQGPEFLTYFQNEAQLEKSRLLSDRFSAERPKGSFSTLEIQRTEQGDSAMYLCASSLIRETEAFFGQGTRLTVV.

CDR3 bases: TGCGCCAGCAACCGGGACCTCCAAGAGACCCAGTACTTC. Translation: CASNRDLQETQYF. The chain recombines TRBV5-1 with TRBJ2-5; D tentatively reads TRBD1 or TRBD2 (5 bases each). The V gene's germline CDR1 is SGHRS and CDR2 YFSETQ. Between the trimmed V and J ends, which lost 6 bases and 1 base, there was a span of 10 bases. CDR3 length equals 13 residues. The full variable domain, completed using reference TRBV5-1 and TRBJ2-5, is KAGVTQTPRYLIKTRGQQVTLSCSPISGHRSVSWYQQTPGQGLQFLFEYFSETQRNKGNFPGRFSGRQFSNSRSEMNVSTLELGDSALYLCASNRDLQETQYFGPGTRLLVL.

This clonotype was detected ten times or more. V and J are TRBV29-1 and TRBJ2-2; 8 bases map to TRBD1. Trimming took 6 bases from V and 1 from J; bases not matched to a gene: 1. Germline V gene sequence: CDR1 SQVTM, CDR2 ANQGSEA. The length of the CDR3 is 13 residues. The CDR3 region has the DNA TGCAGCGTGGACAGGGTGAACACCGGGGAGCTGTTTTTT. It codes for CSVDRVNTGELFF.

This clonotype was recorded a few times. The chain couples TRBV7-6 to TRBJ2-3; 8 positions agree with TRBD1. Germline values: CDR1 SGHVS, CDR2 FNYEAQ. J gave up 2 bases and V 5 bases, and 6 bases lay outside the gene matches. The CDR3 is made up of 15 amino acids. CDR3 sequence (DNA): TGTGCCAGCAGCACCAGACAGGGGTTCACAGATACGCAGTATTTT. This translates into CASSTRQGFTDTQYF.

This clonotype was detected only a few times. The junction does not match germline at one end; this may be a read error. The chain couples TRBV5-8 to TRBJ1-4, with a weak D call TRBD1 (5 bases). CDR1 and CDR2 (germline): SGHTS, YDEGEE. This CDR3 spans 12 amino acids. The CDR3 DNA reads as TGTGCCAGCAGCTTGTTTTCAGGGCCCTTCGATTTT. It specifies CASSLFSGPFDF.

This chain uses TRBV2 with TRBJ2-2; D is ambiguous. CDR1 SNHLY and CDR2 FYNNEI come from the germline V gene. This CDR3 is built from 15 residues. Trimming took off 1 base at V and 4 bases at J, with 10 bases between the two ends. The DNA for the CDR3 is TGTGCCAGCAGTGAAGACGGCCTTTCCACCGGGGAGCTGTTTTTT. It translates to CASSEDGLSTGELFF.

The CDR3 coding sequence is TGTGCTAGTGGCCCCGGGACACGATATTTCGGGAAAAACATTCAGTACTTC. Its translation is CASGPGTRYFGKNIQYF. The chain combines TRBV12-5 with TRBJ2-4; D may be TRBD1 (6 bases). Germline V gene lookup returns CDR1 LGHNT and CDR2 FRNRAP. The germline V and J ends were trimmed by 6 bases and 4 bases, with 22 bases remaining between them. This CDR3 comprises 17 residues.

This clonotype was seen once. This chain connects TRBV5-1 to TRBJ2-3; D tentatively fits TRBD1 or TRBD2 (6 bases each). The CDR3 contains 16 residues. V gave up 4 bases and J gave up 0 bases, with 15 bases separating them. CDR1 is SGHRS, CDR2 YFSETQ, per germline. The CDR3 region is CASSLVGGPSTDTQYF. In nucleotides, the CDR3 is TGCGCCAGCAGCCTGGTTGGGGGGCCTAGCACAGATACGCAGTATTTT.

This clonotype was picked up a small number of times. The J gene is TRBJ2-4, the V gene TRBV7-3; D remains ambiguous. CDR3 length: 13 amino acids. V lost 5 bases to trimming and J lost 8 bases, with 13 bases between them. In germline, CDR1 is SGHTA, CDR2 FQGTGA. CDR3 sequence: CASSPYRGDIQYF. The CDR3 region has the DNA TGTGCCAGCAGCCCCTACCGAGGCGACATTCAGTACTTC.

The table lists this clonotype with a few counts. The CDR3 is CSARQFRDASSYEQYF. CDR3 bases: TGCAGTGCTAGGCAATTTCGGGACGCAAGCTCCTACGAGCAGTACTTC. The V call is TRBV20-1, the J call TRBJ2-7; the D call may be TRBD1 or TRBD2 (5 bases each). Trimming removed 3 bases at V and 0 bases at J, with 18 bases between. Germline CDR1 and CDR2: DFQATT and SNEGSKA (reference sequence). The CDR3 is 16 residues long.

The rearrangement uses TRBV4-1 and TRBJ1-3; D is perhaps TRBD1 (6 bases). Trimming pared 0 bases from V and 4 bases from J, leaving 10 bases between. This CDR3 has 15 residues. Germline V lookup: CDR1 MGHRA, CDR2 YSYEKL. The CDR3 bases are TGCGCCAGCAGCCAAGAGACGGGGGGCGGAAACACCATATATTTT. Its protein product is CASSQETGGGNTIYF.

This clonotype was found a few times. The chain's CDR3 is CASSPDRNSYNEQFF. Here the CDR3 DNA reads TGTGCCAGCAGCCCAGACAGGAACTCCTACAATGAGCAGTTCTTC. The chain uses TRBV7-2 and TRBJ2-1; possible D gene TRBD1, 6 bases. Trimming shortened V by 5 bases and J by 0 bases, and 11 bases separated the two germline ends. Germline values: CDR1 SGHTA, CDR2 FQGNSA. The CDR3 extends over 15 amino acids. Full variable domain (outside the CDR3, taken from reference TRBV7-2 and TRBJ2-1): GAGVSQSPSNKVTEKGKDVELRCDPISGHTALYWYRQSLGQGLEFLIYFQGNSAPDKSGLPSDRFSAERTGGSVSTLTIQRTQQEDSAVYLCASSPDRNSYNEQFFGPGTRLTVL.

The J gene is TRBJ2-5, the V gene TRBV6-1; D is possibly TRBD2 (6 bases). The CDR3 covers 16 residues. CDR1 and CDR2 from the germline V gene are MNHNS and SASEGT. With 3 bases removed from V and 5 bases from J, the gap between germline ends came to 19 bases. CDR3 nucleotide sequence: TGTGCCAGCAGTGACCCGGGTCGACCCCGGGGGGAGACCCAGTACTTC. This encodes CASSDPGRPRGETQYF.

The genes are TRBV25-1 and TRBJ2-2; D is uncertain. Germline CDR1 and CDR2: MGHDK and SYGVNS. The V end lost 5 bases, the J end lost 7 bases, and 8 bases lay between the germline ends. CDR3 length equals 12 residues. CDR3 region: CASSRVSGELFF. CDR3 DNA sequence: TGTGCCAGCAGTAGGGTTAGCGGGGAGCTGTTTTTT.

This rearrangement joins TRBV29-1 to TRBJ2-4; possibly TRBD1 or TRBD2 for D (5 bases each). The V gene lost 4 bases and the J gene lost 6 bases, with 13 bases spanning the gap. The length of the CDR3 is 13 residues. Looked up from germline, CDR1 is SQVTM and CDR2 is ANQGSEA. CDR3 nucleotides: TGCAGCGTTGCAACCGGGACCATAAACATTCAGTACTTC. Amino acids: CSVATGTINIQYF. The full variable domain, in which reference TRBV29-1 and TRBJ2-4 provide the parts outside the CDR3, is SAVISQKPSRDICQRGTSLTIQCQVDSQVTMMFWYRQQPGQSLTLIATANQGSEATYESGFVIDKFPISRPNLTFSTLTVSNMSPEDSSIYLCSVATGTINIQYFGAGTRLSVL.

The V gene is TRBV7-8, the J gene TRBJ2-3, with D unresolved. The V end lost 0 bases, the J end lost 0 bases, and 7 bases lay between the germline ends. In germline, CDR1 is SGHVS, CDR2 FQNEAQ. This CDR3 spans 15 amino acids. The CDR3 protein is CASSLARKSTDTQYF. Here the CDR3 DNA reads TGTGCCAGCAGCTTAGCCAGGAAGAGCACAGATACGCAGTATTTT.

The V gene is TRBV3-1, the J gene TRBJ1-2; D not resolved. The CDR3 extends over 13 amino acids. V was clipped by 0 bases and J by 3 bases, with 5 bases between them. Germline loops: CDR1 LGHDT, CDR2 YNNKEL (reference sequence). DNA of the CDR3: TGTGCCAGCAGCCAAGACGGTTACTATGGCTACACCTTC. It translates to CASSQDGYYGYTF.

V is TRBV27 and J is TRBJ1-4; no clear D. The length of the CDR3 is 15 residues. Germline-derived CDR1 and CDR2 are MNHEY and SMNVEV (reference sequence). V was pared by 4 bases and J by 7 bases, with 16 bases between. Here the CDR3 reads CASSSSSGRGEKLFF. The CDR3 DNA is TGTGCCAGCAGTTCGTCGAGCGGGCGCGGTGAAAAACTGTTTTTT.

The gene calls are TRBV7-3 and TRBJ1-6; maybe TRBD1 (5 bases). With 4 bases removed from V and 7 bases from J, the gap between germline ends came to 14 bases. There are 15 residues in the CDR3. CDR1 is SGHTA, CDR2 FQGTGA, per germline. The CDR3 loop reads CASSSTPGSNSPLHF. In nucleotides, the CDR3 is TGTGCCAGCAGCTCCACGCCAGGGAGCAATTCACCCCTCCACTTT.

This clonotype turned up a few times. V gene TRBV6-2 or TRBV6-3 combines with J gene TRBJ1-5; perhaps TRBD1 as D (5 bases). Trimming shortened V by 5 bases and J by 1 base, and 9 bases separated the two germline ends. Germline CDR1 and CDR2: MNHEY and SVGEGT. The CDR3 covers 14 residues. This CDR3 is CASSNRDSNQPQHF. CDR3 DNA sequence: TGTGCCAGCAGTAACCGGGACAGCAATCAGCCCCAGCATTTT.

This clonotype has a handful of counts. J is TRBJ2-1 and V is TRBV29-1; perhaps TRBD2 as D (5 bases). The CDR3 has 12 residues. V lost 4 bases and J 8 bases, leaving 12 bases between the germline ends. Per the germline V gene, CDR1 is SQVTM and CDR2 is ANQGSEA. The CDR3 DNA reads as TGCAGCGTTGTTGAAGGGCGGGATGAGCAGTTCTTC. It yields the protein CSVVEGRDEQFF.

The rearrangement joins TRBV11-3 to TRBJ2-2, with D perhaps TRBD2 (6 bases). The CDR3 extends over 17 amino acids. Per germline, CDR1 SGHNT and CDR2 YENEEA. Trimming cost V 0 bases and J 0 bases, with 11 bases left between them. The CDR3 region is CASSLDWASANTGELFF. The CDR3 region has the DNA TGTGCCAGCAGCTTAGATTGGGCTAGCGCGAACACCGGGGAGCTGTTTTTT.

The rearrangement joins TRBV4-2 to TRBJ2-1; 8 positions match TRBD2. V lost 4 bases to trimming and J lost 5 bases; unmatched junction nucleotides: 7. Germline assignment: CDR1 LGHNA and CDR2 YNFKEQ. The length of the CDR3 is 15 residues. CDR3 nucleotides: TGTGCCAGCAGCCGTGACCCGGGACTAGACAATGAGCAGTTCTTC. This sequence encodes CASSRDPGLDNEQFF.

This chain uses TRBV28 with TRBJ2-7, with D tentatively TRBD1 or TRBD2 (5 bases each). The germline gives CDR1 MDHEN, CDR2 SYDVKM. CDR3 length: 14 amino acids. Trimming took off 5 bases at V and 2 bases at J, with 13 bases between the two ends. The CDR3 region has the DNA TGTGCCAGCAGTACCCGGGACGGGACCTACGAGCAGTACTTC. It is translated as CASSTRDGTYEQYF. The entire variable domain, with the rest obtained from reference TRBV28 and TRBJ2-7, is as follows: DVKVTQSSRYLVKRTGEKVFLECVQDMDHENMFWYRQDPGLGLRLIYFSYDVKMKEKGDIPEGYSVSREKKERFSLILESASTNQTSMYLCASSTRDGTYEQYFGPGTRLTVT.

The chain joins TRBV30 to TRBJ1-1; 8 bases line up with TRBD1. Trimming removed 1 base from V and 8 bases from J; junction bases left unmatched: 0. Germline assignment: CDR1 GTSNPN and CDR2 SVGIG (reference sequence). This CDR3 has 11 residues. This CDR3 reads CAWSGQGEAFF. The CDR3 region has the DNA TGTGCCTGGAGTGGACAGGGGGAAGCTTTCTTT.